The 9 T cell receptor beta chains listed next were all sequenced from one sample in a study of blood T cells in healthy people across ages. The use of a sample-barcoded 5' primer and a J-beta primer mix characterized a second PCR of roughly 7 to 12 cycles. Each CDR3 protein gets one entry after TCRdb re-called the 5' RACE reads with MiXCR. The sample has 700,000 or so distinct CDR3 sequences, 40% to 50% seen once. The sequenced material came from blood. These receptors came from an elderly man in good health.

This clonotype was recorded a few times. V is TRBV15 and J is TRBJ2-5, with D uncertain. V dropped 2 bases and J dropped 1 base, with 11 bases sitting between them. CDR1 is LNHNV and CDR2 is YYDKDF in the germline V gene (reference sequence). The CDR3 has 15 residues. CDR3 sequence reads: CATSRKQDLQETQYF. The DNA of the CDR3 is TGTGCCACCAGCAGAAAGCAGGACCTCCAAGAGACCCAGTACTTC.

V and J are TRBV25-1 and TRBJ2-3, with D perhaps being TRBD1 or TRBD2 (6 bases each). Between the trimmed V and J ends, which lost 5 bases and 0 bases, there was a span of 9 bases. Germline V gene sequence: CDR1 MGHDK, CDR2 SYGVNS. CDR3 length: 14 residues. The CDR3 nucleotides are TGTGCCAGCAGTACGGGGGCTAGCACAGATACGCAGTATTTT. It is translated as CASSTGASTDTQYF.

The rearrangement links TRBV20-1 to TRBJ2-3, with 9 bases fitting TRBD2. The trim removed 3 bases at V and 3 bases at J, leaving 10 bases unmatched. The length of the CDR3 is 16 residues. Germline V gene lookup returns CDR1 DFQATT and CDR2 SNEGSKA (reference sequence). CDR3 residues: CSARSSSGRITDTQYF. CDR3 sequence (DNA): TGCAGTGCTAGGAGTTCAAGCGGGAGGATAACAGATACGCAGTATTTT.

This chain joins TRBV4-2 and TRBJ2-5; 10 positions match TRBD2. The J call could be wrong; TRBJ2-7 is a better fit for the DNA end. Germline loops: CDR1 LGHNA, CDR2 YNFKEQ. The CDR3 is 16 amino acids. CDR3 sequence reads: CASSQASLAGDYEQYF. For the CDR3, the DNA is TGTGCCAGCAGCCAAGCCAGCCTAGCGGGGGACTACGAGCAGTACTTC.

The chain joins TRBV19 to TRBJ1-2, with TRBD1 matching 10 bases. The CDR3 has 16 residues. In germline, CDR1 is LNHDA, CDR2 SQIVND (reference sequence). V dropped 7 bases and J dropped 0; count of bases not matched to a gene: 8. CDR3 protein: CASTRDRGPTNYGYTF. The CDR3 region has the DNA TGTGCCAGTACCCGGGACAGGGGACCAACTAACTATGGCTACACCTTC.

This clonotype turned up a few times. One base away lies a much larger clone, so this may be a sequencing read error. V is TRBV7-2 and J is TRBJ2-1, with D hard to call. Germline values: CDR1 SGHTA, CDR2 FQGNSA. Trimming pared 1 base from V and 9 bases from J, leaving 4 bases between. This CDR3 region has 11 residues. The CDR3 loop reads CASSLGVEQFF. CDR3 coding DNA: TGTGCCAGCAGCTTAGGGGTTGAGCAGTTCTTC.

Here the CDR3 DNA reads TGTGCCATCAGTGACAGGTCCCACTCCAATGAGCAGTACTTC. It is translated as CAISDRSHSNEQYF. The V call is TRBV10-3, the J call TRBJ2-5; D gene unclear. V was pared by 3 bases and J by 11 bases, with 19 bases between. Germline assignment: CDR1 ENHRY and CDR2 SYGVKD. The CDR3 is 14 amino acids.

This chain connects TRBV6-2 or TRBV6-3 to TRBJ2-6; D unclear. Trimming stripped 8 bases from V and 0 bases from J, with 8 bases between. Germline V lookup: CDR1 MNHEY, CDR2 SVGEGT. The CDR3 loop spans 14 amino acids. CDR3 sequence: CASFRTSGANVLTF. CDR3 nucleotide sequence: TGTGCCAGCTTCAGAACCTCTGGGGCCAACGTCCTGACTTTC.

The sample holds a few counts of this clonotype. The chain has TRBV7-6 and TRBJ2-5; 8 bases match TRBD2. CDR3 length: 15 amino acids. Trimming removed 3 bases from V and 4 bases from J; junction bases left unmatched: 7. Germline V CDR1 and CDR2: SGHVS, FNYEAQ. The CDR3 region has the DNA TGTGCCAGCAGCTTGAGCGGGAGTCGGGGAGAGACCCAGTACTTC. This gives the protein CASSLSGSRGETQYF. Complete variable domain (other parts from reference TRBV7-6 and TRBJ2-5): GAGVSQSPRYKVTKRGQDVALRCDPISGHVSLYWYRQALGQGPEFLTYFNYEAQQDKSGLPNDRFSAERPEGSISTLTIQRTEQRDSAMYRCASSLSGSRGETQYFGPGTRLLVL.